The 20 T cell receptor beta chains listed next were all sequenced from one sample in a study of blood T cells in healthy people across ages. Through a sample-barcoded 5' primer and a J-beta primer mix, a second PCR was run for about 6 to 11 cycles. TCRdb re-called the 5' RACE reads with MiXCR, one entry per CDR3 protein. In the table there are around 900,000 distinct CDR3 sequences, under 35% of which are singletons. Specimen: blood. All receptors come from a woman of 80 years or more in good health.

This clonotype was observed a handful of times. The chain carries TRBV11-3 and TRBJ2-3; D is possibly TRBD1 (5 bases). V lost 0 bases, J lost 1 base, and 8 bases lay in between. The CDR3 totals 15 residues. Germline assignment: CDR1 SGHNT and CDR2 YENEEA. The CDR3 sequence: CASSLEVGRTDTQYF. CDR3 nucleotide sequence: TGTGCCAGCAGCTTAGAGGTGGGGCGCACAGATACGCAGTATTTT.

This clonotype has only one observation. This chain links TRBV6-5 with TRBJ2-3; TRBD2 matches at 12 bases. Germline V lookup: CDR1 MNHEY, CDR2 SVGAGI. V was clipped by 8 bases and J by 8 bases; unmatched bases: 11. The CDR3 spans 15 residues. The CDR3 DNA reads TGTGCCAGCTCTGGACTAGCGGGGAGGTCAGGTACGCAGTATTTT. Translated: CASSGLAGRSGTQYF.

This clonotype was detected many times. This sequence joins TRBV3-1 and TRBJ2-5; D might be TRBD1 (5 bases). Per germline, CDR1 LGHDT and CDR2 YNNKEL (reference sequence). Deletions cut 4 bases from V and 3 bases from J, with 12 bases between. The CDR3 runs to 14 residues. In nucleotides, the CDR3 is TGTGCCAGCAGCCTTAGGGCAGGGAAAGAGACCCAGTACTTC. It translates to CASSLRAGKETQYF.

The table lists this clonotype with many counts. The chain carries TRBV5-1 and TRBJ2-7, with D perhaps matching TRBD1 (6 bases). Germline CDR1 is SGHRS and CDR2 is YFSETQ. The V and J ends lost 4 bases and 2 bases respectively, with 13 bases between them. This CDR3 spans 14 amino acids. The CDR3 region has the DNA TGCGCCAGCAGCCCCTCAGGGGTGCCCTACGAGCAGTACTTC. It encodes CASSPSGVPYEQYF.

V gene TRBV30 combines with J gene TRBJ2-4, with 7 nucleotides matching TRBD1. The end of the DNA aligns better with TRBJ2-7, so the J call may be wrong. The CDR3 is 14 residues long. The germline V gene encodes CDR1 GTSNPN and CDR2 SVGIG (reference sequence). CDR3 sequence (DNA): TGTGCCTGGAGTGTAAAGGGGGCCCTCCACGAGCAGTACTTC. Translation gives CAWSVKGALHEQYF.

Comments on this clonotype: This may stem from a read error, because a much larger clone lies one nucleotide away. The V and J genes are TRBV6-2 or TRBV6-3 and TRBJ1-5; D is uncertain. Germline CDR1 reads MNHEY; CDR2 reads SVGEGT. Deletions cut 3 bases from V and 0 bases from J, with 9 bases between. The CDR3 covers 15 residues. The CDR3 DNA reads TGTGCCAGCAGTTATTGGCCTAATAGCAATCAGCCCCAGCATTTT. Protein product: CASSYWPNSNQPQHF.

For this clonotype: A clone one base away is much larger, so this may be a read error. This chain uses TRBV5-1 with TRBJ2-4; 8 bases are shared with TRBD1. Germline V gives CDR1 SGHRS, CDR2 YFSETQ. V shed 3 bases, J shed 15 bases, and the junction held 14 bases outside the gene matches. The CDR3 totals 14 residues. CDR3 region: CASSSEGQGYERYF. The CDR3 DNA reads as TGCGCCAGCAGCTCTGAAGGACAGGGCTACGAGCGGTACTTC.

In its sample, this clonotype was seen many times. The chain employs TRBV12-3 or TRBV12-4 and TRBJ1-1; D gene ambiguous. V was shortened by 5 bases and J by 0 bases, with 7 bases between the two germline ends. CDR3 length: 13 amino acids. The CDR3 DNA follows: TGTGCCAGCAGTCCTCTGATGAACACTGAAGCTTTCTTT. Protein product: CASSPLMNTEAFF.

This clonotype occurred many times. The chain links TRBV12-3 or TRBV12-4 to TRBJ2-1; perhaps TRBD2 as D (5 bases). The CDR3 is 15 amino acids. V lost 3 bases and J lost 6, with 15 bases in between. The CDR3 sequence is CASSFGPPRGNEQFF. In nucleotides, the CDR3 is TGTGCCAGCAGTTTTGGGCCTCCCCGGGGCAATGAGCAGTTCTTC.

To note about this clonotype: Compared with germline, one end of the junction differs, possibly owing to a read error. This chain uses TRBV13 with TRBJ2-7, with D hard to call. Germline CDR1 and CDR2: PRHDT and FYEKMQ (reference sequence). The CDR3 has 12 amino acids. CDR3 loop: CASSLGYYKQYF. CDR3 bases: TGTGCCAGCAGCCTGGGTTACTACAAGCAGTACTTC.

This chain joins TRBV20-1 and TRBJ2-3; possible D gene TRBD2, 5 bases. CDR1 and CDR2 from the germline V gene are DFQATT and SNEGSKA (reference sequence). V was shortened by 5 bases and J by 2 bases, with 11 bases between the two germline ends. CDR3 length: 13 residues. CDR3 bases: TGCAGTGCTGCGGACTGGCCCACAGATACGCAGTATTTT. The encoded protein is CSAADWPTDTQYF.

This clonotype was seen ten or more times. This chain joins TRBV5-6 and TRBJ2-7, with a weak D call TRBD2 (5 bases). The CDR3 length is 16 residues. The germline gives CDR1 SGHDT, CDR2 YYEEEE. Trimming removed 4 bases at V and 1 base at J, with 18 bases between. CDR3 nucleotides: TGTGCCAGCAGCCCGATTCGCGGGCTGGGGTCCTACGAGCAGTACTTC. It is translated as CASSPIRGLGSYEQYF.

The chain recombines TRBV20-1 with TRBJ2-5, with a tentative D call TRBD2 (6 bases). CDR3 length equals 15 residues. The ends were cut back, 6 bases at V and 2 bases at J, with 19 bases in the middle. Germline V gives CDR1 DFQATT, CDR2 SNEGSKA (reference sequence). CDR3 sequence reads: CSALATSSSQETQYF. The CDR3 DNA follows: TGCAGTGCGCTTGCAACTAGCAGCTCACAAGAGACCCAGTACTTC.

CDR3 DNA: TGTGCCAGCAGCCAGTCAGGGGGCGTAGCCAAAAACATTCAGTACTTC. This encodes CASSQSGGVAKNIQYF. The V and J genes are TRBV14 and TRBJ2-4, with 8 bases identical to TRBD1. This CDR3 region has 16 residues. Trimming at V came to 3 bases and at J to 0 bases, leaving 4 bases not matched to a gene. Germline V gene sequence: CDR1 SGHDN, CDR2 FVKESK.

The V call is TRBV21-1, the J call TRBJ2-5; the table calls TRBD1, which could not be checked here. TRBV21-1 is flagged as a pseudogene. The length of the CDR3 is 18 residues. CDR3 protein: CASSKAHRPNRWQETQYF. DNA for the CDR3: TGTGCCAGCAGCAAAGCCCACCGACCAAACAGGTGGCAAGAGACCCAGTACTTC.

CDR3 nucleotide sequence: TGTGCCAGCAGCCGGGGTTGGAGTAATGAAAAACTGTTTTTT. It translates to CASSRGWSNEKLFF. This chain joins TRBV7-9 and TRBJ1-4; D gene uncertain. The CDR3 spans 14 residues. Trimming shortened V by 5 bases and J by 4 bases, and 11 bases separated the two germline ends. Germline-derived CDR1 and CDR2 are SEHNR and FQNEAQ (reference sequence).

Turning to this clonotype: With a much larger clone just one base away, this may be a read error. This chain uses TRBV27 with TRBJ2-3; 9 positions match TRBD2. CDR1 is MNHEY and CDR2 is SMNVEV in the germline V gene (reference sequence). V lost 11 bases and J lost 2; bases outside the gene matches: 11. CDR3 length: 15 amino acids. Written as DNA, the CDR3 is TGTGCCGGCACCCTAAAGCGGGGGGACACAGATACGCAGTATTTT. Encoded protein: CAGTLKRGDTDTQYF.

This clonotype was counted a few times. The gene calls are TRBV6-6 and TRBJ1-6; D remains ambiguous. Trimming took off 7 bases at V and 9 bases at J, with 10 bases between the two ends. This CDR3 contains 12 residues. CDR1 MNHNY and CDR2 SVGAGI come from the germline V gene (reference sequence). The CDR3 reads CASKTIASPLHF. The CDR3 bases are TGTGCCAGCAAAACGATTGCTTCACCCCTCCACTTT.

This clonotype was counted ten times or more. Here the CDR3 reads CSVGDFGHEQYF. CDR3 in DNA: TGCAGTGTTGGGGACTTTGGCCACGAGCAGTACTTC. The chain joins TRBV20-1 to TRBJ2-7, with a weak D call TRBD2 (6 bases). The germline gives CDR1 DFQATT, CDR2 SNEGSKA (reference sequence). The length of the CDR3 is 12 residues. Trimming took 7 bases from V and 5 from J, leaving 15 bases between them.

At least ten counts were recorded for this clonotype. The V gene is TRBV5-1, the J gene TRBJ2-4; TRBD1 or TRBD2 may be the D gene (6 bases each). The CDR3 covers 15 residues. CDR1 is SGHRS and CDR2 is YFSETQ in the germline V gene. The V gene lost 5 bases and the J gene lost 6 bases, with 18 bases spanning the gap. The CDR3 loop reads CASRLGGGSGNIQYF. In DNA form, the CDR3 reads TGCGCCAGCAGATTAGGAGGGGGAAGTGGAAACATTCAGTACTTC.